The next 26 T cell receptor beta chains were all read from a single sample in a study of identical twins. One entry per CDR3 protein results from TCRdb running MiXCR on the 5' RACE reads. The profile shows a few hundred thousand distinct CDR3 sequences, roughly a tenth of them singletons. Material: memory T cells sorted from blood. The receptor source for this set is a man aged 45-60 years in good health.

This clonotype appeared a few times. The rearrangement uses TRBV5-1 and TRBJ2-2; D uncertain. Germline-derived CDR1 and CDR2 are SGHRS and YFSETQ. The CDR3 spans 18 residues. V lost 4 bases, J lost 0 bases, and 19 bases lay in between. The CDR3 spells CASSAFLTASPNTGELFF. The CDR3 nucleotides are TGCGCCAGCAGCGCTTTCCTGACGGCCTCACCGAACACCGGGGAGCTGTTTTTT.

The CDR3 DNA is TGTGCCAGCAGCCTTGGGACTAGCGGGAGTACTCATGAGCAGTTCTTC. This sequence encodes CASSLGTSGSTHEQFF. The chain carries TRBV5-4 and TRBJ2-1; 14 nucleotides line up with TRBD2. Germline V CDR1 and CDR2: SGHNT, YYREEE (reference sequence). CDR3 size: 16 residues. V shed 4 bases and J 8 bases; nucleotides not matched to a gene: 8.

This clonotype was found a few times. V usage is TRBV7-9 and J usage is TRBJ2-4, with D perhaps matching TRBD1 or TRBD2 (6 bases each). CDR3 length: 14 residues. Germline V CDR1 and CDR2: SEHNR, FQNEAQ (reference sequence). Trimming cost V 0 bases and J 7 bases, with 10 bases left between them. The CDR3 protein is CASSLAGGWNIQYF. CDR3 DNA: TGTGCCAGCAGCTTAGCCGGGGGCTGGAACATTCAGTACTTC.

The chain combines TRBV7-2 with TRBJ2-3; a possible D gene is TRBD1 (5 bases). V gave up 8 bases and J gave up 2 bases, with 17 bases separating them. Germline CDR1 is SGHTA and CDR2 is FQGNSA. The CDR3 has 15 residues. Here the CDR3 DNA reads TGTGCCAGCGACCTTTGGGTTGGGGCCACAGATACGCAGTATTTT. Its protein is CASDLWVGATDTQYF.

Only a few counts were recorded for this clonotype. This rearrangement joins TRBV2 to TRBJ2-2, with 9 bases that match TRBD1. V shed 5 bases and J 0 bases; nucleotides not matched to a gene: 13. CDR3 length: 19 residues. Germline CDR1 reads SNHLY; CDR2 reads FYNNEI. The CDR3 coding sequence is TGTGCCAGCAGTCGACCCAAGGGACAGGGCTACGCGAACACCGGGGAGCTGTTTTTT. Its protein product is CASSRPKGQGYANTGELFF. The full variable domain, with the rest looked up from reference TRBV2 and TRBJ2-2, is EPEVTQTPSHQVTQMGQEVILRCVPISNHLYFYWYRQILGQKVEFLVSFYNNEISEKSEIFDDQFSVERPDGSNFTLKIRSTKLEDSAMYFCASSRPKGQGYANTGELFFGEGSRLTVL.

This clonotype occurred a few times. The chain combines TRBV18 with TRBJ2-5; D uncertain. V was clipped by 2 bases and J by 3 bases, with 7 bases between them. Germline loops: CDR1 KGHSH, CDR2 LQKENI. This CDR3 contains 13 residues. The CDR3 DNA is TGTGCCAGCTCACCAGTCCCCGAAGAGACCCAGTACTTC. Protein: CASSPVPEETQYF. The whole variable domain, remainder taken from reference TRBV18 and TRBJ2-5, is NAGVMQNPRHLVRRRGQEARLRCSPMKGHSHVYWYRQLPEEGLKFMVYLQKENIIDESGMPKERFSAEFPKEGPSILRIQQVVRGDSAAYFCASSPVPEETQYFGPGTRLLVL.

There are a few counts of this clonotype. The rearrangement links TRBV25-1 to TRBJ2-5, with D maybe TRBD2 (5 bases). CDR3 size: 14 residues. Germline CDR1 MGHDK, CDR2 SYGVNS. V lost 5 bases and J lost 7, with 17 bases in between. CDR3 nucleotide sequence: TGTGCCAGCAGTCACTCCCCCGGGAAATTGACCCAGTACTTC. Translating it yields CASSHSPGKLTQYF.

V gene TRBV29-1 combines with J gene TRBJ2-1, with 9 bases lining up with TRBD1. Germline V lookup: CDR1 SQVTM, CDR2 ANQGSEA. V lost 4 bases and J lost 2; bases outside the gene matches: 0. This CDR3 region has 13 residues. This CDR3 is CSVGTGAYNEQFF. Here the CDR3 DNA reads TGCAGCGTTGGGACAGGGGCCTACAATGAGCAGTTCTTC.

The chain employs TRBV4-3 and TRBJ1-1; no clear D gene. The CDR3 runs to 15 residues. The V and J ends lost 3 bases and 1 base respectively, with 12 bases between them. From germline, CDR1 is LGHNA and CDR2 YSLEER. The CDR3 loop is CASSHKVGRNTEAFF. DNA of the CDR3: TGCGCCAGCAGCCACAAGGTCGGGAGGAACACTGAAGCTTTCTTT.

The table lists this clonotype with many counts. The gene calls are TRBV6-5 and TRBJ1-1, with 10 bases that match TRBD1. This CDR3 contains 17 residues. Germline V CDR1 and CDR2: MNHEY, SVGAGI. Trimming took 3 bases from V and 4 from J; bases not matched to a gene: 11. The CDR3 nucleotides are TGTGCCAGCAGTTATGACACCGGGACAGGGGATTTCACTGAAGCTTTCTTT. As protein: CASSYDTGTGDFTEAFF.

This clonotype was seen ten or more times. The chain combines TRBV28 with TRBJ2-7; 8 bases agree with TRBD1. J lost 2 bases, V lost 4 bases, and 4 bases had no gene match. Germline CDR1 MDHEN, CDR2 SYDVKM. The CDR3 is made up of 14 amino acids. CDR3 in DNA: TGTGCCAGCAGTTCACGGACAGGGCCCTACGAGCAGTACTTC. This encodes CASSSRTGPYEQYF.

This clonotype was recorded a few times. The genes are TRBV6-1 and TRBJ1-1; D remains ambiguous. The germline V and J ends were trimmed by 4 bases and 2 bases, with 11 bases remaining between them. The CDR3 length is 14 residues. CDR1 MNHNS and CDR2 SASEGT come from the germline V gene. CDR3 loop: CASSGLGPNTEAFF. CDR3 nucleotide sequence: TGTGCCAGCAGTGGCCTGGGCCCAAACACTGAAGCTTTCTTT.

This clonotype was observed at least ten times. CDR3 coding DNA: TGTGCCAGCAGTTATGACAGCAATCAGCCCCAGCATTTT. Translating it yields CASSYDSNQPQHF. This chain joins TRBV12-3 or TRBV12-4 and TRBJ1-5; D ambiguous. Between the trimmed V and J ends, which lost 4 bases and 1 base, there was a span of 5 bases. This CDR3 region has 13 residues.

This clonotype was picked up many times. The gene calls are TRBV4-1 and TRBJ1-5, with D possibly being TRBD1 (6 bases). The germline gives CDR1 MGHRA, CDR2 YSYEKL. The CDR3 has 16 residues. Trimming cost V 1 base and J 6 bases, with 16 bases left between them. The CDR3 region has the DNA TGCGCCAGCAGCCAAGGTACCCGGGGGGGCGTTCAGCCCCAGCATTTT. Its protein is CASSQGTRGGVQPQHF.

The CDR3 bases are TGTGCCAGCAGCTCCCTCGGACTAGCGGCAGAGACCCAGTACTTC. This encodes CASSSLGLAAETQYF. V is TRBV7-2 and J is TRBJ2-5; 10 bases are shared with TRBD2. The CDR3 has 15 residues. Germline V gene sequence: CDR1 SGHTA, CDR2 FQGNSA. The trim removed 4 bases at V and 4 bases at J, leaving 6 bases unmatched.

This clonotype has at least ten counts. The rearrangement uses TRBV9 and TRBJ2-2, with TRBD2 matching over 11 bases. The germline V gene encodes CDR1 SGDLS and CDR2 YYNGEE. V gave up 0 bases and J gave up 0 bases; unmatched junction bases: 1. This CDR3 spans 17 amino acids. The CDR3 protein is CASSVGLAGSNTGELFF. The CDR3, as DNA: TGTGCCAGCAGCGTAGGACTAGCGGGGTCGAACACCGGGGAGCTGTTTTTT. Drawing the rest from reference TRBV9 and TRBJ2-2, the complete variable domain is DSGVTQTPKHLITATGQRVTLRCSPRSGDLSVYWYQQSLDQGLQFLIQYYNGEERAKGNILERFSAQQFPDLHSELNLSSLELGDSALYFCASSVGLAGSNTGELFFGEGSRLTVL.

This clonotype was seen a handful of times. This sequence joins TRBV5-1 and TRBJ2-3; 7 positions agree with TRBD2. V was clipped by 7 bases and J by 2 bases; unmatched bases: 10. The CDR3 extends over 15 amino acids. The germline gives CDR1 SGHRS, CDR2 YFSETQ. CDR3 coding DNA: TGCGCCAGCCTGAGCAGCGGGGACTACACAGATACGCAGTATTTT. Translated, it gives CASLSSGDYTDTQYF.

This clonotype was seen a handful of times. This chain connects TRBV20-1 to TRBJ2-2, with D unclear. Germline lookup yields CDR1 DFQATT and CDR2 SNEGSKA (reference sequence). CDR3 length equals 15 residues. V was trimmed by 4 bases and J by 1 base, leaving 13 bases between them. The chain's CDR3 is CSANFQAKNTGELFF. CDR3 DNA sequence: TGCAGTGCTAACTTCCAGGCGAAGAACACCGGGGAGCTGTTTTTT.

This clonotype was observed a few times. V usage is TRBV5-1 and J usage is TRBJ2-7, with 7 bases lining up with TRBD2. Germline values: CDR1 SGHRS, CDR2 YFSETQ. This CDR3 is 14 amino acids long. V lost 4 bases, J lost 7 bases, and 11 bases stayed unmatched. CDR3 loop: CASSLAAGVFEQYF. The DNA of the CDR3 is TGCGCCAGCAGCCTGGCCGCGGGGGTCTTTGAGCAGTACTTC. The full variable domain, with the rest looked up from reference TRBV5-1 and TRBJ2-7, is KAGVTQTPRYLIKTRGQQVTLSCSPISGHRSVSWYQQTPGQGLQFLFEYFSETQRNKGNFPGRFSGRQFSNSRSEMNVSTLELGDSALYLCASSLAAGVFEQYFGPGTRLTVT.

The table lists this clonotype with many counts. The rearrangement links TRBV14 to TRBJ2-3; 10 nucleotides agree with TRBD2. Germline loops: CDR1 SGHDN, CDR2 FVKESK. CDR3 length: 17 residues. The V and J ends lost 0 bases and 1 base, in that order; junction bases with no gene match: 4. CDR3 protein: CASSQERAGGGTDTQYF. For the CDR3, the DNA is TGTGCCAGCAGCCAAGAACGAGCGGGGGGGGGCACAGATACGCAGTATTTT.

This clonotype has a count of ten or more. This chain links TRBV4-3 with TRBJ2-3, with D possibly TRBD2 on 5 matching bases. Germline values: CDR1 LGHNA, CDR2 YSLEER. The length of the CDR3 is 15 residues. With 3 bases removed from V and 3 bases from J, the gap between germline ends came to 13 bases. The CDR3 protein is CASSHGVKNTDTQYF. CDR3 DNA sequence: TGCGCCAGCAGCCACGGGGTGAAGAATACAGATACGCAGTATTTT.

This clonotype was recorded at least ten times. The chain joins TRBV4-3 to TRBJ1-4; 9 bases align to TRBD1. V lost 0 bases, J lost 5 bases, and 4 bases stayed unmatched. The CDR3 loop spans 16 amino acids. Germline V lookup: CDR1 LGHNA, CDR2 YSLEER. The CDR3 DNA is TGCGCCAGCAGCCAAGATCGGGGGACAGGGAATGAAAAACTGTTTTTT. Translated: CASSQDRGTGNEKLFF.

V is TRBV7-8 and J is TRBJ2-5, with D perhaps being TRBD1 or TRBD2 (6 bases each). The CDR3 extends over 13 amino acids. The germline gives CDR1 SGHVS, CDR2 FQNEAQ. V was cut by 5 bases and J by 5 bases, with 12 bases left in between. The CDR3 region is CASSPTGRETQYF. DNA of the CDR3: TGTGCCAGCAGCCCCACAGGGAGGGAGACCCAGTACTTC.

The V and J genes are TRBV6-2 or TRBV6-3 and TRBJ1-1; 10 positions agree with TRBD1. V dropped 0 bases and J dropped 1; count of bases not matched to a gene: 8. The CDR3 runs 18 residues. The germline CDR1 and CDR2 sequences are MNHEY and SVGEGT. The CDR3 DNA reads TGTGCCAGCAGTTACTCGACTGGGGGACAGGGGAGGAACACTGAAGCTTTCTTT. It translates to CASSYSTGGQGRNTEAFF.

Only a few counts were recorded for this clonotype. The chain links TRBV18 to TRBJ1-1; D might be TRBD1 (6 bases). Between the trimmed V and J ends, which lost 2 bases and 3 bases, there was a span of 7 bases. The CDR3 loop spans 13 amino acids. Germline V lookup: CDR1 KGHSH, CDR2 LQKENI. For the CDR3, the DNA is TGTGCCAGCTCACCAAACAGGGACACTGAAGCTTTCTTT. Translation gives CASSPNRDTEAFF.

This clonotype was found many times. This sequence joins TRBV6-5 and TRBJ2-7, with a weak D call TRBD2 (6 bases). Germline CDR1 is MNHEY and CDR2 is SVGAGI. The CDR3 is made up of 15 amino acids. The germline V and J ends were trimmed by 0 bases and 2 bases, with 11 bases remaining between them. CDR3 protein: CASSYSSGPTYEQYF. The DNA of the CDR3 is TGTGCCAGCAGTTACTCTAGCGGACCTACCTACGAGCAGTACTTC.